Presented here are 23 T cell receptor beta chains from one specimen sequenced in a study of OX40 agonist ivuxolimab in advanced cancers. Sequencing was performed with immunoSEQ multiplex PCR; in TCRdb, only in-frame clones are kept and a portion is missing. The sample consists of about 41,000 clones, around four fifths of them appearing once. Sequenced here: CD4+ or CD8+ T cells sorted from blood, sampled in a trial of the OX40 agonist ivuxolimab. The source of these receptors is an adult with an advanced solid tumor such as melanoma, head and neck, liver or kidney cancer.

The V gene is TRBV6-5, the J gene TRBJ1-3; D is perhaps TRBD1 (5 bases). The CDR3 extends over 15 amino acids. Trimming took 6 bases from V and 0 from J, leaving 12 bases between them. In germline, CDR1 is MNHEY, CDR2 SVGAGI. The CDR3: CASSRLGTSGNTIYF. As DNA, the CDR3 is TGTGCCAGCAGCCGCCTGGGGACCTCTGGAAACACCATATATTTT.

CDR3: CASSLGLSLGHEQFF. DNA of the CDR3: TGTGCCAGCAGCTTAGGACTGTCCTTAGGCCATGAGCAGTTCTTC. The chain employs TRBV7-9 and TRBJ2-1, with no clear D. Trimming pared 1 base from V and 8 bases from J, leaving 15 bases between. This CDR3 region has 15 residues. Germline V lookup: CDR1 SEHNR, CDR2 FQNEAQ (reference sequence).

The CDR3 protein is CASSPDRANTEAFF. The CDR3 nucleotides read TGTGCCAGCAGCCCGGACAGGGCGAACACTGAAGCTTTCTTT. The J gene is TRBJ1-1, the V gene TRBV5-4; 8 nucleotides align to TRBD1. Losses at the gene ends were 4 bases for V and 1 base for J; bases not matched to a gene: 3. The CDR3 consists of 14 residues. Germline V gene lookup returns CDR1 SGHNT and CDR2 YYREEE (reference sequence).

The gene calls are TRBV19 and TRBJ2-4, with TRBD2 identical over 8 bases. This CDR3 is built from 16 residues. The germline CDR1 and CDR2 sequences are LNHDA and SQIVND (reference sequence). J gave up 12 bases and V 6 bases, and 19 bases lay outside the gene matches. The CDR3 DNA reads TGTGCCAGTAGCAATACCGGAACTAGCGGTGGCCAAGGTCAGTACTTC. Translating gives CASSNTGTSGGQGQYF.

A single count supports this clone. The CDR3 spells CASTSGWEQYF. DNA for the CDR3: TGTGCCAGCACCTCGGGGTGGGAGCAGTACTTC. The V and J genes are TRBV11-3 and TRBJ2-7; D is perhaps TRBD2 (5 bases). V lost 7 bases to trimming and J lost 7 bases, with 11 bases between them. This CDR3 has 11 residues. CDR1 is SGHNT, CDR2 YENEEA, per germline. The full variable domain, completed using reference TRBV11-3 and TRBJ2-7, is EAGVVQSPRYKIIEKKQPVAFWCNPISGHNTLYWYLQNLGQGPELLIRYENEEAVDDSQLPKDRFSAERLKGVDSTLKIQPAELGDSAVYLCASTSGWEQYFGPGTRLTVT.

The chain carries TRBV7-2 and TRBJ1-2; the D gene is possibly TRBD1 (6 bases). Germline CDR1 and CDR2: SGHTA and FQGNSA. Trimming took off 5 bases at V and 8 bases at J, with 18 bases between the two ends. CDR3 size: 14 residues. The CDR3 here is CASSPSVGAEGYTF. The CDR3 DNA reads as TGTGCCAGCAGCCCATCGGTGGGGGCGGAGGGCTACACCTTC.

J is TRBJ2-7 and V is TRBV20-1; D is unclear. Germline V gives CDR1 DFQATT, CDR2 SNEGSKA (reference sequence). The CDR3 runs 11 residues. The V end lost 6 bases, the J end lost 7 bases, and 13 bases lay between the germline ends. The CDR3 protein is CSAYRVGEQYF. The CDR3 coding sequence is TGCAGTGCCTACCGGGTGGGTGAGCAGTACTTC.

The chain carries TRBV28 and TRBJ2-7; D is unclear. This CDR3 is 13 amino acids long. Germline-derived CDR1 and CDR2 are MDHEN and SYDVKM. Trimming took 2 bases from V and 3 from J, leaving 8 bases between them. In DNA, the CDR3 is TGTGCCAGCAGTTTAGGGGTGCGCTACGAGCAGTACTTC. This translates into CASSLGVRYEQYF. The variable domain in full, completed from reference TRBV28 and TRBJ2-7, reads DVKVTQSSRYLVKRTGEKVFLECVQDMDHENMFWYRQDPGLGLRLIYFSYDVKMKEKGDIPEGYSVSREKKERFSLILESASTNQTSMYLCASSLGVRYEQYFGPGTRLTVT.

CDR3 in amino acids: CSVPSGANTGELFF. CDR3 DNA sequence: TGCAGCGTTCCTAGCGGGGCGAACACCGGGGAGCTGTTTTTT. The chain uses TRBV29-1 and TRBJ2-2, with 9 bases matching TRBD2. CDR1 SQVTM and CDR2 ANQGSEA come from the germline V gene. Germline trimming cut 5 bases from V and 0 bases from J; bases unmatched to any gene: 1. The CDR3 contains 14 residues.

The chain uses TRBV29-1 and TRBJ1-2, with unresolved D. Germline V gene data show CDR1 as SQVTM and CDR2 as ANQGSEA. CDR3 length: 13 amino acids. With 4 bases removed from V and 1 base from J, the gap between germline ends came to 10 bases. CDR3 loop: CSVALAFNYGYTF. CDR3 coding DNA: TGCAGCGTTGCGCTGGCGTTTAACTATGGCTACACCTTC.

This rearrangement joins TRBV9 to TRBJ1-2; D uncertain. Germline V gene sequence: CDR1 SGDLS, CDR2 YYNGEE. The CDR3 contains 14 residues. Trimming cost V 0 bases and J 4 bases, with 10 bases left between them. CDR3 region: CASSVDRTSYGYTF. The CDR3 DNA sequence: TGTGCCAGCAGCGTAGATAGAACTAGCTATGGCTACACCTTC.

CDR3 loop: CASSLSGFGSSPLHF. CDR3 in DNA: TGTGCCAGCAGCTTATCGGGCTTTGGAAGTTCACCCCTCCACTTT. The rearrangement joins TRBV5-6 to TRBJ1-6; no firm D call. This CDR3 has 15 residues. CDR1 is SGHDT and CDR2 is YYEEEE in the germline V gene. The V and J ends lost 2 bases and 9 bases respectively, with 15 bases between them. The full variable domain, its missing parts supplied by reference TRBV5-6 and TRBJ1-6, is DAGVTQSPTHLIKTRGQQVTLRCSPKSGHDTVSWYQQALGQGPQFIFQYYEEEERQRGNFPDRFSGHQFPNYSSELNVNALLLGDSALYLCASSLSGFGSSPLHFGNGTRLTVT.

Here the CDR3 reads CASSLGTSPMKNIQYF. As DNA, the CDR3 is TGTGCCAGCAGTTTAGGGACTAGCCCTATGAAAAACATTCAGTACTTC. The gene calls are TRBV28 and TRBJ2-4; TRBD2 matches 9 bases. Looked up from germline, CDR1 is MDHEN and CDR2 is SYDVKM. The CDR3 extends over 16 amino acids. V lost 2 bases and J lost 4; bases outside the gene matches: 6.

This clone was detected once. The CDR3 sequence is CASSLVGGDQTQYF. The CDR3 bases are TGTGCCAGCAGCTTAGTAGGGGGCGATCAGACCCAGTACTTC. V and J are TRBV5-6 and TRBJ2-5; 7 bases agree with TRBD1. This CDR3 spans 14 amino acids. With 2 bases clipped from V and 6 bases from J, the junction kept 7 bases outside the gene matches. CDR1 and CDR2 from the germline V gene are SGHDT and YYEEEE.

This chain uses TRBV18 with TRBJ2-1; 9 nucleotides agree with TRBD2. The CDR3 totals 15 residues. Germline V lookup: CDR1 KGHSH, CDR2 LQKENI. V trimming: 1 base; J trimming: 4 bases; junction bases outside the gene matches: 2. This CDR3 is CASSPRREGYNEQFF. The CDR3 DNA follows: TGTGCCAGCTCACCACGGCGGGAGGGATACAATGAGCAGTTCTTC.

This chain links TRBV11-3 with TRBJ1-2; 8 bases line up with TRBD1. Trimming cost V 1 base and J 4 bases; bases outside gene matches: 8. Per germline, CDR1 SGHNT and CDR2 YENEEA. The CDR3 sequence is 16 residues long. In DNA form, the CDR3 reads TGTGCCAGCAGCTTAGCATGGACAGGGAAGATCTATGGCTACACCTTC. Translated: CASSLAWTGKIYGYTF. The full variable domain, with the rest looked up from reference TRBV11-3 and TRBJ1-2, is EAGVVQSPRYKIIEKKQPVAFWCNPISGHNTLYWYLQNLGQGPELLIRYENEEAVDDSQLPKDRFSAERLKGVDSTLKIQPAELGDSAVYLCASSLAWTGKIYGYTFGSGTRLTVV.

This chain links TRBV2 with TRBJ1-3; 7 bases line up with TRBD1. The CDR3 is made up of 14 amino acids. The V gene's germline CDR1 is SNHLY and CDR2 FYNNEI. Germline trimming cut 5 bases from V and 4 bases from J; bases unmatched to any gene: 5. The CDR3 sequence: CASSLTGQGNTIYF. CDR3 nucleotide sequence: TGTGCCAGCAGTTTGACAGGGCAAGGAAACACCATATATTTT.

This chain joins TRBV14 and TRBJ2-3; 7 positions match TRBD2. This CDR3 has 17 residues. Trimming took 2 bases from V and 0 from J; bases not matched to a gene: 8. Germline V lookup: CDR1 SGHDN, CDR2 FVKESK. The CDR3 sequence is CASSQLSGATSTDTQYF. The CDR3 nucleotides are TGTGCCAGCAGCCAACTAAGCGGGGCCACAAGCACAGATACGCAGTATTTT.

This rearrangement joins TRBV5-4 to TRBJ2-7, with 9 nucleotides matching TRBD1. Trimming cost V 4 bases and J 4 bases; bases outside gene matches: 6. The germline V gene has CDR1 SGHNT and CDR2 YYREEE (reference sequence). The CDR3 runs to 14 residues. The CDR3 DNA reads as TGTGCCAGCAGCATGGGACAGGGCAGGTACGAGCAGTACTTC. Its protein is CASSMGQGRYEQYF. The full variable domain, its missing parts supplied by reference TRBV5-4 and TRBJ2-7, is ETGVTQSPTHLIKTRGQQVTLRCSSQSGHNTVSWYQQALGQGPQFIFQYYREEENGRGNFPPRFSGLQFPNYSSELNVNALELDDSALYLCASSMGQGRYEQYFGPGTRLTVT.

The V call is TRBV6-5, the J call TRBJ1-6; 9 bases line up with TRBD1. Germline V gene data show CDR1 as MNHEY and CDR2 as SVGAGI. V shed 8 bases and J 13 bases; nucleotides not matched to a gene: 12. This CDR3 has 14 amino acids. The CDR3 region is CASGTGPYGGPLHF. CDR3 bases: TGTGCCAGCGGGACAGGGCCCTATGGGGGGCCCCTCCACTTT.

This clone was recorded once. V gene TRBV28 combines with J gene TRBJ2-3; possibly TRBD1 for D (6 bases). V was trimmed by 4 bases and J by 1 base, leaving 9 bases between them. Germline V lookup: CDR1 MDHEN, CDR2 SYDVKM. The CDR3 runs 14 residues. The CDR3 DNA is TGTGCCAGCAGTTGGGGGCCCGGCACAGATACGCAGTATTTT. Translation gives CASSWGPGTDTQYF.

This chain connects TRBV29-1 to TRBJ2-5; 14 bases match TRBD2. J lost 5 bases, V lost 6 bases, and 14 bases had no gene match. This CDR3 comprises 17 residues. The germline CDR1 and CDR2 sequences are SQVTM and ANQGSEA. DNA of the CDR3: TGCAGCGTACGGAGGACTAGCGGGAGGTCTTTCGGTGAGACCCAGTACTTC. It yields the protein CSVRRTSGRSFGETQYF. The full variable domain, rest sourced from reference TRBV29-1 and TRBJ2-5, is SAVISQKPSRDICQRGTSLTIQCQVDSQVTMMFWYRQQPGQSLTLIATANQGSEATYESGFVIDKFPISRPNLTFSTLTVSNMSPEDSSIYLCSVRRTSGRSFGETQYFGPGTRLLVL.

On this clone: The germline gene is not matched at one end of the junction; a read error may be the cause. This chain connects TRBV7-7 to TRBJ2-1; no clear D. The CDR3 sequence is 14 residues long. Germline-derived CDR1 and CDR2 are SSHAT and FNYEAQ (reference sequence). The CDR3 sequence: CASSLDGNYNEQFF. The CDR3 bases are TGTGCTAGCAGCTTAGATGGGAACTACAATGAGCAGTTCTTC.